This T cell receptor beta chain was observed in a study of T cell responses to AZD1222 COVID-19 vaccine. The CDR3 has 16 amino acids. V was pared by 3 bases and J by 5 bases, with 19 bases between. The germline V gene has CDR1 SNHLY and CDR2 FYNNEI. Assay: immunoSEQ multiplex PCR; the TCRdb copy retains only in-frame clones and omits some. The sample yields over 120,000 clones, roughly 92% seen once. The TCR was taken from an adult in good health. V is TRBV2 and J is TRBJ1-2; D remains unclear. The sequencing used peripheral blood, collected on day 0 of AZD1222 vaccination. The CDR3 sequence: CASSDTRQPRVYGYTF. The CDR3 DNA follows: TGTGCCAGCAGTGATACCCGGCAGCCGAGGGTTTATGGCTACACCTTC.